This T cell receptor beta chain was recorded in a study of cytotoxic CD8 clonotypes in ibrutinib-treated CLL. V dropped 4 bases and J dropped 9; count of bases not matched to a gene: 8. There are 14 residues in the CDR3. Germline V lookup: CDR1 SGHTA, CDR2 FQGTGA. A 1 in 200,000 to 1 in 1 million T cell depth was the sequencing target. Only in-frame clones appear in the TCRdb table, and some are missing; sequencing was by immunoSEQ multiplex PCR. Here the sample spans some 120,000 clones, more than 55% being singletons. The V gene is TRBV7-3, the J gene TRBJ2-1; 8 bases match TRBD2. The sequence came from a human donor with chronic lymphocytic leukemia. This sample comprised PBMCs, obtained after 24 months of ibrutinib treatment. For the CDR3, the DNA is TGTGCCAGCAGCTCCGGGGGGGCACGGCGTGAGCAGTTCTTC. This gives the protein CASSSGGARREQFF.